The present TCR beta chain was sequenced within a study of radiation and T cells in renal cell carcinoma. TCRdb keeps only in-frame clones here, not all; method: immunoSEQ multiplex PCR. Of about 170,000 clones listed, about 88% are singletons. The V gene lost 5 bases and the J gene lost 2 bases, with 9 bases spanning the gap. CDR1 and CDR2 from the germline V gene are SNHLY and FYNNEI. The CDR3 spans 13 residues. Indicated time point: blood 4 weeks post-SBRT, at nephrectomy. The treatment was: 15 Gy SBRT to primary tumor, nephrectomy 4 weeks later. The input for sequencing was blood, taken from a patient whose treatment included radiotherapy and nephrectomy. The source is a woman between 50 and 59 years old with renal cell carcinoma. The gene calls are TRBV2 and TRBJ1-1; D is unresolved. The CDR3 sequence is CASSPDLNTEAFF. CDR3 nucleotides: TGTGCCAGCAGTCCCGACCTAAACACTGAAGCTTTCTTT.